This T cell receptor beta chain was profiled in a study of T-cell reconstitution after alpha-beta-depleted transplantation in children. TCRbeta library construction was performed incorporating unique molecular identifiers. Via MiXCR, TCRdb re-called the PCR reads, giving one row per CDR3 protein. The table lists 190,000 or so distinct CDR3 sequences, approximately 15% of them singletons. The sample holds many counts of this clonotype. The material sequenced was PBMCs from the stem cell graft donor, taken from the stem cell graft. This sequence originates from a human donor who donated a stem cell graft to a child with acute lymphoblastic leukemia.

CDR3 region: CAIRQGEMNTEAFF. In DNA, the CDR3 is TGTGCCATTCGACAGGGGGAAATGAACACTGAAGCTTTCTTT. V and J are TRBV10-3 and TRBJ1-1; the match to TRBD1 covers 9 bases. Trimming at V came to 9 bases and at J to 0 bases, leaving 5 bases not matched to a gene. Germline CDR1 ENHRY, CDR2 SYGVKD. There are 14 residues in the CDR3.